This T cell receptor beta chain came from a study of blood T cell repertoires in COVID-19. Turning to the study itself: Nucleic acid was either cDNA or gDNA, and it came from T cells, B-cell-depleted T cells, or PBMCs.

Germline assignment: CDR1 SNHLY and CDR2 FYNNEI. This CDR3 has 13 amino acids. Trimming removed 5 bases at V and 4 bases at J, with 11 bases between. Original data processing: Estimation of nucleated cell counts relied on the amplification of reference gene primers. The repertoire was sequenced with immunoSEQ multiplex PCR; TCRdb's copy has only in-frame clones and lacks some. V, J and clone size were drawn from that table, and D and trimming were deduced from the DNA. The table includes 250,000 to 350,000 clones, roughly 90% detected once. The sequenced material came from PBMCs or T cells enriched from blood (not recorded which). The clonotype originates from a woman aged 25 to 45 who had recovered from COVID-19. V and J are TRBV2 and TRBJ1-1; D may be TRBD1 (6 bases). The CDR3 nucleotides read TGTGCCAGCAGTCCCGACAGGACCACTGAAGCTTTCTTT. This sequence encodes CASSPDRTTEAFF.